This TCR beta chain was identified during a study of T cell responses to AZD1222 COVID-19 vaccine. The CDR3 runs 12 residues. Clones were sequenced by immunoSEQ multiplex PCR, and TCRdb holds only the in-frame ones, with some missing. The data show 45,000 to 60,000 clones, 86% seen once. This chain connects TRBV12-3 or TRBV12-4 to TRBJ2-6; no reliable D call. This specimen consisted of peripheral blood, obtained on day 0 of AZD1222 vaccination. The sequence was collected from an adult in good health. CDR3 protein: CGTVSGANVLTF. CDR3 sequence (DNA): TGTGGGACCGTCTCTGGGGCCAACGTCCTGACTTTC.